This TCR beta chain appears in the sequencing data of a study of CD8 T cells in Susac syndrome. cDNA came from approximately 0.5 to 1 ug RNA primed by random hexamers. The method of amplification for TCR beta CDR3 was immunoSEQ multiplex PCR, covering 54 Vbeta and 13 Jbeta. One entry per CDR3 protein results from TCRdb running MiXCR on the immunoSEQ multiplex PCR reads. The data contain around 200,000 distinct CDR3 sequences, approximately 96% of them singletons. The CDR3 is 13 residues long. Between the trimmed V and J ends, which lost 3 bases and 7 bases, there was a span of 13 bases. Germline-derived CDR1 and CDR2 are LGHNA and YSLEER.

The specimen sequenced was CD4+ T cells from PBMCs. This TCR was sampled from a human donor with multiple sclerosis. V is TRBV4-3 and J is TRBJ2-7; maybe TRBD2 (5 bases). DNA for the CDR3: TGCGCCAGCAGCCACCTGGCCGCGGGTGAGCAGTACTTC. Amino acids: CASSHLAAGEQYF.